Below, 25 T cell receptor beta chains from the same sample are listed, as sequenced in a study of blood T cells in healthy people across ages. It was with a sample-barcoded 5' primer and a J-beta primer mix that a second PCR of roughly 7 to 12 cycles was run. TCRdb passed the 5' RACE reads through MiXCR, listing each CDR3 protein once. The sample lists roughly 680,000 distinct CDR3 sequences; roughly 20% were seen once. Sequencing input: blood. The receptors were sampled from a man aged 70-80 years in good health.

The V gene is TRBV7-2, the J gene TRBJ1-4; D is undetermined. The CDR3 length is 14 residues. CDR1 SGHTA and CDR2 FQGNSA come from the germline V gene. The V gene lost 6 bases and the J gene lost 4 bases, with 12 bases spanning the gap. In DNA form, the CDR3 reads TGTGCCAGCAGTCCCAACCGCCTTAATGAAAAACTGTTTTTT. This sequence encodes CASSPNRLNEKLFF.

In DNA form, the CDR3 reads TGCAGCGTTGTGGAGGAGAATTATGGTGAGCAGTTCTTC. It specifies CSVVEENYGEQFF. The V gene is TRBV29-1, the J gene TRBJ2-1, with D perhaps matching TRBD2 (5 bases). Germline loops: CDR1 SQVTM, CDR2 ANQGSEA. The CDR3 covers 13 residues. Trimming removed 4 bases from V and 9 bases from J, with 16 bases in between.

There are a few counts of this clonotype. V is TRBV20-1 and J is TRBJ2-5; 10 nucleotides line up with TRBD1. CDR1 and CDR2 (germline): DFQATT, SNEGSKA (reference sequence). This CDR3 contains 13 residues. The trim removed 1 base at V and 12 bases at J, leaving 8 bases unmatched. The CDR3 DNA reads as TGCAGTGCTAGAGGGCCGGGACAGGGGCGTAAGTACTTC. Translated: CSARGPGQGRKYF.

This clonotype was seen a handful of times. J is TRBJ1-2 and V is TRBV5-1; TRBD1 aligns across 10 bases. Germline V lookup: CDR1 SGHRS, CDR2 YFSETQ. The CDR3 is 15 residues long. Unmatched junction bases numbered 8, after V lost 3 bases and J lost 6 bases. The CDR3 loop reads CASSSRDRGKDGYTF. The CDR3 DNA sequence: TGCGCCAGCAGCTCCAGGGACAGGGGAAAGGATGGCTACACCTTC.

The chain recombines TRBV20-1 with TRBJ1-1; no clear D gene. Trimming took off 0 bases at V and 4 bases at J, with 12 bases between the two ends. The germline V gene encodes CDR1 DFQATT and CDR2 SNEGSKA (reference sequence). The CDR3 runs to 14 residues. The CDR3: CSARDGLGGTEAFF. The CDR3 DNA sequence: TGCAGTGCTAGAGATGGCCTTGGTGGCACTGAAGCTTTCTTT.

The chain carries TRBV7-9 and TRBJ2-3; tentatively, D is TRBD2 (6 bases). CDR1 and CDR2 from the germline V gene are SEHNR and FQNEAQ (reference sequence). This CDR3 region has 15 residues. Between the trimmed V and J ends, which lost 4 bases and 4 bases, there was a span of 15 bases. The CDR3, as DNA: TGTGCCAGCAGCTCCGGCCGGGACTGGGCAGATACGCAGTATTTT. Encoded protein: CASSSGRDWADTQYF.

The rearrangement links TRBV5-1 to TRBJ2-3; D is perhaps TRBD1 or TRBD2 (5 bases each). The germline V gene encodes CDR1 SGHRS and CDR2 YFSETQ. The CDR3 has 14 amino acids. Trimming cost V 5 bases and J 1 base, with 11 bases left between them. CDR3: CASRRGEGTDTQYF. CDR3 bases: TGCGCCAGCAGGAGGGGAGAGGGCACAGATACGCAGTATTTT.

This clonotype was seen a few times. The chain links TRBV6-1 to TRBJ1-5; 10 nucleotides match TRBD1. This CDR3 comprises 14 residues. CDR1 MNHNS and CDR2 SASEGT come from the germline V gene. The trim removed 6 bases at V and 2 bases at J, leaving 1 base unmatched. The CDR3 bases are TGTGCCAGCAGCGGACAGGGGGGCAATCAGCCCCAGCATTTT. Translated: CASSGQGGNQPQHF.

In this sample, this clonotype turned up a few times. The chain employs TRBV7-2 and TRBJ2-5; 7 nucleotides line up with TRBD2. The DNA end is a closer match to TRBJ2-7, so the J assignment may be wrong. Germline-derived CDR1 and CDR2 are SGHTA and FQGNSA. CDR3 length equals 15 residues. CDR3 sequence: CASSSSGSSKHEQYF. In DNA form, the CDR3 reads TGTGCCAGCAGCTCTAGCGGATCCTCGAAGCACGAGCAGTACTTC.

The chain is built from TRBV3-1 and TRBJ1-1; D ambiguous. Germline values: CDR1 LGHDT, CDR2 YNNKEL (reference sequence). Trimming removed 1 base at V and 5 bases at J, with 2 bases between. The CDR3 sequence is 11 residues long. The CDR3 loop reads CASSQATEAFF. CDR3 bases: TGTGCCAGCAGCCAAGCGACTGAAGCTTTCTTT.

The genes are TRBV5-1 and TRBJ2-3, with D possibly TRBD2 on 6 matching bases. CDR1 is SGHRS, CDR2 YFSETQ, per germline. The CDR3 is made up of 14 amino acids. With 4 bases removed from V and 5 bases from J, the gap between germline ends came to 14 bases. CDR3 loop: CASSQEGRKDTQYF. Written as DNA, the CDR3 is TGCGCCAGCAGCCAGGAGGGTAGGAAAGATACGCAGTATTTT.

The sample holds a few counts of this clonotype. V usage is TRBV30 and J usage is TRBJ2-3; 8 bases agree with TRBD2. The CDR3 has 15 amino acids. J gave up 4 bases and V 3 bases, and 9 bases lay outside the gene matches. Germline V gene sequence: CDR1 GTSNPN, CDR2 SVGIG (reference sequence). CDR3 residues: CAWRRGMREADTQYF. The DNA of the CDR3 is TGTGCCTGGAGAAGGGGAATGCGGGAGGCAGATACGCAGTATTTT.

The chain uses TRBV28 and TRBJ2-1, with 9 bases matching TRBD1. The DNA matches TRBJ2-7 better at its end, which makes the J call doubtful. The CDR3 loop spans 14 amino acids. Germline lookup yields CDR1 MDHEN and CDR2 SYDVKM. The CDR3 DNA sequence: TGTGCCAGCAGGGAACAGGGGGCGCACAACGAGCAGTACTTC. Amino acid sequence: CASREQGAHNEQYF.

V gene TRBV2 combines with J gene TRBJ2-3, with D possibly matching TRBD1 (6 bases). Trimming took 11 bases from V and 4 from J, leaving 19 bases between them. From germline, CDR1 is SNHLY and CDR2 FYNNEI. The CDR3 totals 14 residues. The chain's CDR3 is CAGKQGQWPDTQYF. The CDR3 DNA is TGTGCCGGCAAACAGGGTCAGTGGCCAGATACGCAGTATTTT.

The rearrangement joins TRBV3-1 to TRBJ1-1; the D is unclear. The CDR3 covers 14 residues. V shed 1 base and J shed 6 bases, with 12 bases lying between them. Germline lookup yields CDR1 LGHDT and CDR2 YNNKEL (reference sequence). CDR3 amino acids: CASSQVGGSAEAFF. The CDR3 nucleotides are TGTGCCAGCAGCCAAGTAGGAGGGTCGGCTGAAGCTTTCTTT.

The chain joins TRBV7-9 to TRBJ2-5; no clear D gene. The end of the DNA aligns better with TRBJ2-1, so the J call may be wrong. This CDR3 has 11 amino acids. In germline, CDR1 is SEHNR, CDR2 FQNEAQ (reference sequence). The CDR3 coding sequence is TGTGCCAGCAGCGACTCCAGTGAGCAGTTCTTC. It codes for CASSDSSEQFF.

This clonotype was recorded a few times. This chain links TRBV6-2 or TRBV6-3 with TRBJ2-2; no definite D call. Germline lookup yields CDR1 MNHEY and CDR2 SVGEGT. The CDR3 loop spans 14 amino acids. The V gene lost 7 bases and the J gene lost 2 bases, with 11 bases spanning the gap. As DNA, the CDR3 is TGTGCCAGCAAGTTGTCTCGAAACACCGGGGAGCTGTTTTTT. As protein: CASKLSRNTGELFF.

This chain links TRBV6-5 with TRBJ1-6; 7 nucleotides line up with TRBD1. Germline V gene data show CDR1 as MNHEY and CDR2 as SVGAGI. This CDR3 is built from 18 residues. V was clipped by 0 bases and J by 12 bases; unmatched bases: 17. The CDR3 DNA reads TGTGCCAGCAGTTACTCGACCGACAACAGGAGAAGGGGGCAACCCCTCCACTTT. Its translation is CASSYSTDNRRRGQPLHF.

This clonotype has a count of ten or more. The J gene is TRBJ2-5, the V gene TRBV28; TRBD1 matches 8 bases. Losses at the gene ends were 6 bases for V and 2 bases for J; bases not matched to a gene: 5. Germline-derived CDR1 and CDR2 are MDHEN and SYDVKM. The CDR3 covers 14 residues. CDR3 sequence (DNA): TGTGCCAGCAGAACAGGGGGGCATCAAGAGACCCAGTACTTC. It codes for CASRTGGHQETQYF. The complete variable domain, with remaining parts taken from reference TRBV28 and TRBJ2-5, reads DVKVTQSSRYLVKRTGEKVFLECVQDMDHENMFWYRQDPGLGLRLIYFSYDVKMKEKGDIPEGYSVSREKKERFSLILESASTNQTSMYLCASRTGGHQETQYFGPGTRLLVL.

The chain has TRBV5-1 and TRBJ1-2; D unclear. This CDR3 has 14 residues. The germline V gene has CDR1 SGHRS and CDR2 YFSETQ. The V and J ends lost 4 bases and 5 bases respectively, with 15 bases between them. Written as DNA, the CDR3 is TGCGCCAGCAGCGTAACAGCGCAGCCTTATGGCTACACCTTC. Translated: CASSVTAQPYGYTF.

This clonotype was seen more than once but under ten times. The rearrangement joins TRBV7-2 to TRBJ2-5; D may be TRBD1 or TRBD2 (6 bases each). From germline, CDR1 is SGHTA and CDR2 FQGNSA. This CDR3 comprises 13 residues. V gave up 5 bases and J gave up 3 bases, with 10 bases separating them. The CDR3 region has the DNA TGTGCCAGCAGCCGGAGGGGGAAAGAGACCCAGTACTTC. It specifies CASSRRGKETQYF.

This clonotype has more than one count but fewer than ten. The rearrangement uses TRBV21-1 and TRBJ2-1; TRBD1 is taken as the D call from the table, unchecked against the DNA. TRBV21-1 counts as a pseudogene. CDR3 size: 15 residues. In DNA form, the CDR3 reads TGTGCCAGCAGCTCCGGGGTAGCTTCCTACAATGAGCAGTTCTTC. It codes for CASSSGVASYNEQFF.

J is TRBJ2-5 and V is TRBV12-3 or TRBV12-4, with no clear D. The J call may be wrong; the DNA end is better matched by TRBJ2-7. The CDR3 spans 16 residues. CDR3 bases: TGTGCCAGCAGTTTAGCGGGCAGCCTGGGGTTCTACGAGCAGTACTTC. As protein: CASSLAGSLGFYEQYF.

This clonotype appeared many times. The chain carries TRBV9 and TRBJ2-5; the match to TRBD1 covers 8 bases. The DNA end lines up better with TRBJ2-1; the J call may be wrong. The CDR3 spans 13 residues. Germline assignment: CDR1 SGDLS and CDR2 YYNGEE. CDR3 in DNA: TGTGCCAGCAGCGCGGGACAGGTAAACGAGCAGTTCTTC. Translated, it gives CASSAGQVNEQFF.

This clonotype turned up a few times. The J gene is TRBJ1-3, the V gene TRBV12-3 or TRBV12-4; 8 bases fit TRBD1. The CDR3 runs to 14 residues. V trimming: 6 bases; J trimming: 6 bases; junction bases outside the gene matches: 7. In DNA form, the CDR3 reads TGTGCCAGCAGCCCCCGGACAGGGTTAAACACCATATATTTT. Its protein is CASSPRTGLNTIYF.